These 5 T cell receptor beta chains were sequenced from one sample in a study of shared clonotypes between healthy human individuals. This table comes from immunoSEQ multiplex PCR, and its TCRdb copy is limited to in-frame clones, with some not included. This repertoire shows roughly 2.2 million clones, 90% to 95% found once; its top ten account for 0.35% to 0.5%. Sequences were obtained from naive CD4+ T cells from PBMCs. The subset denotes: CD45RA+ positively selected. These receptor sequences come from a man younger than 30 in good health. Some clones in this sample may be carry-over from other donors' samples.

The chain uses TRBV19 and TRBJ2-3; 7 bases match TRBD1. Trimming cost V 3 bases and J 5 bases; bases outside gene matches: 8. The germline V gene encodes CDR1 LNHDA and CDR2 SQIVND (reference sequence). The CDR3 is 15 residues long. CDR3 protein: CASSIPDRERDTQYF. The CDR3 DNA reads TGTGCCAGTAGTATCCCCGACAGGGAAAGAGATACGCAGTATTTT.

A word on this clone: Other nucleotide sequences from this sample produce the same CDR3. The chain combines TRBV18 with TRBJ1-1; D not resolved. Trimming took off 3 bases at V and 2 bases at J, with 7 bases between the two ends. The CDR3 contains 13 residues. The germline V gene encodes CDR1 KGHSH and CDR2 LQKENI. The CDR3, as DNA: TGTGCCAGCTCACCTGATGGAAACACTGAAGCTTTCTTT. Protein product: CASSPDGNTEAFF.

This rearrangement joins TRBV7-2 to TRBJ2-5; D possibly matches TRBD1 or TRBD2 (6 bases each). V was trimmed by 5 bases and J by 5 bases, leaving 15 bases between them. Looked up from germline, CDR1 is SGHTA and CDR2 is FQGNSA. This CDR3 region has 14 residues. CDR3 sequence: CASSVGGATETQYF. The DNA of the CDR3 is TGTGCCAGCAGCGTCGGGGGCGCCACCGAGACCCAGTACTTC.

This clone occurred once. This chain joins TRBV25-1 and TRBJ2-7; D possibly corresponds to TRBD1 (6 bases). Germline V lookup: CDR1 MGHDK, CDR2 SYGVNS. The CDR3 runs 18 residues. The germline V and J ends were trimmed by 4 bases and 0 bases, with 22 bases remaining between them. The CDR3 coding sequence is TGTGCCAGCAGTGGGTACAGGGAAGGACGGGAATTCTCCTACGAGCAGTACTTC. Amino acids: CASSGYREGREFSYEQYF.

This chain uses TRBV28 with TRBJ2-4, with D hard to call. The CDR3 sequence is 17 residues long. V lost 2 bases and J lost 0, with 14 bases in between. Germline V CDR1 and CDR2: MDHEN, SYDVKM. DNA of the CDR3: TGTGCCAGCAGTTTACGAATCGGAAATGAAGCCAAAAACATTCAGTACTTC. It translates to CASSLRIGNEAKNIQYF. The complete variable domain, with remaining parts taken from reference TRBV28 and TRBJ2-4, reads DVKVTQSSRYLVKRTGEKVFLECVQDMDHENMFWYRQDPGLGLRLIYFSYDVKMKEKGDIPEGYSVSREKKERFSLILESASTNQTSMYLCASSLRIGNEAKNIQYFGAGTRLSVL.